What follows are 6 T cell receptor beta chains derived from one specimen sequenced in a study of T cell responses to AZD1222 COVID-19 vaccine. Generated by immunoSEQ multiplex PCR, the TCRdb table keeps only in-frame clones and is missing some. Of some 100,000 clones listed, 80% to 95% are singletons. The sample in question was peripheral blood, obtained on day 0 of AZD1222 vaccination. These receptors were taken from an adult in good health.

The chain recombines TRBV4-3 with TRBJ2-7; D not certain. Deletions cut 0 bases from V and 4 bases from J, with 7 bases between. Germline V gene lookup returns CDR1 LGHNA and CDR2 YSLEER. The CDR3 totals 13 residues. The CDR3 region is CASSQDNGYEQYF. The DNA of the CDR3 is TGCGCCAGCAGCCAAGATAACGGGTACGAGCAGTACTTC.

The rearrangement uses TRBV7-2 and TRBJ1-5; D is unclear. Germline CDR1 SGHTA, CDR2 FQGNSA. V lost 8 bases to trimming and J lost 0 bases, with 8 bases between them. This CDR3 has 13 residues. CDR3 sequence reads: CASAPSSNQPQHF. DNA for the CDR3: TGTGCCAGCGCCCCATCTAGCAATCAGCCCCAGCATTTT.

A single count supports this clone. J is TRBJ1-2 and V is TRBV10-3; 7 bases agree with TRBD1. The CDR3 totals 13 residues. V gave up 6 bases and J gave up 4 bases; unmatched junction bases: 5. The germline V gene encodes CDR1 ENHRY and CDR2 SYGVKD. Here the CDR3 reads CAISTGVGYGYTF. CDR3 coding DNA: TGTGCCATCAGCACAGGGGTCGGCTATGGCTACACCTTC.

This chain uses TRBV9 with TRBJ2-5; 8 bases map to TRBD1. Germline CDR1 SGDLS, CDR2 YYNGEE. The V and J ends lost 2 bases and 3 bases, in that order; junction bases with no gene match: 9. This CDR3 region has 16 residues. CDR3: CASSVNTGGNKETQYF. DNA of the CDR3: TGTGCCAGCAGCGTTAACACAGGGGGGAATAAAGAGACCCAGTACTTC.

This chain links TRBV5-1 with TRBJ2-7; TRBD2 is a possible D gene (6 bases). Trimming took off 5 bases at V and 3 bases at J, with 12 bases between the two ends. This CDR3 has 13 amino acids. CDR1 SGHRS and CDR2 YFSETQ come from the germline V gene. CDR3 sequence reads: CASSREVSYEQYF. The CDR3, as DNA: TGCGCCAGCAGTAGGGAGGTAAGCTACGAGCAGTACTTC.

The CDR3 sequence is CASSGGNRALTDTQYF. For the CDR3, the DNA is TGTGCCAGCAGTGGAGGGAACAGGGCTCTCACAGATACGCAGTATTTT. This rearrangement joins TRBV2 to TRBJ2-3, with D possibly being TRBD1 (6 bases). This CDR3 comprises 16 residues. The germline V and J ends were trimmed by 4 bases and 2 bases, with 16 bases remaining between them. Looked up from germline, CDR1 is SNHLY and CDR2 is FYNNEI.